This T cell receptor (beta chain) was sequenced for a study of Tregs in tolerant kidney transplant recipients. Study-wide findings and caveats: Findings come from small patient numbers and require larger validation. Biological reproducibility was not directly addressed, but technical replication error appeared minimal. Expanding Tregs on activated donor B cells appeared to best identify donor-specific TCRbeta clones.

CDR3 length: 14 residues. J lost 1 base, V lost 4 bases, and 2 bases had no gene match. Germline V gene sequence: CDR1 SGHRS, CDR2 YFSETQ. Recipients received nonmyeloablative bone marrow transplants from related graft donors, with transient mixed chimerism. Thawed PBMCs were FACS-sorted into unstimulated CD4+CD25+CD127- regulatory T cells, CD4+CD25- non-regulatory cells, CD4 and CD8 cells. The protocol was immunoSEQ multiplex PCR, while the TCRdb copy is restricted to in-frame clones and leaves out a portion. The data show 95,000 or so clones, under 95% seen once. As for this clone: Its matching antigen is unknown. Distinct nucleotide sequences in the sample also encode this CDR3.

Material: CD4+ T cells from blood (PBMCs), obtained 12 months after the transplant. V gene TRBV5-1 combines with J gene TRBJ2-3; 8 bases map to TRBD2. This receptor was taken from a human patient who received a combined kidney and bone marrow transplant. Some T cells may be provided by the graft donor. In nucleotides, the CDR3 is TGCGCCAGCAGCACGGGAGGGGGCACAGATACGCAGTATTTT. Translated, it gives CASSTGGGTDTQYF.